The text below deals with one T cell receptor (beta chain). Its antigen is still unknown. No much larger clonotype is one base removed from it; base qualities were not supplied. The immunoSEQ Assay, a bias-controlled multiplex PCR, was used to amplify TCRbeta CDR3 regions from genomic DNA. In the paper's pipeline: The number of nucleated cells in each sample was estimated from the amplification of reference gene primers within the assay. To quantify the absolute abundance of each unique TCRbeta CDR3 rearrangement, sequence reads were collapsed and filtered. For each sample, productive Simpson clonality was calculated as the square root of Simpson's diversity index over productive rearrangements. The immuneACCESS repertoire file appears here via TCRdb, limited to in-frame rearrangements. These files lack a portion of the clones; in checked studies, under half of the deficit traces to unresolved V genes, and the cause of the others is not known. V and J calls and clone size follow that table, whereas D and trimming were derived from the DNA. The sample profile shows about 25,000 clones; around nine tenths of them were found once. Roughly 10% of the sample lies in the top ten.

This specimen comes from a study of blood T cell repertoires in COVID-19 (dated by TCRdb to about 2020). Describing the broader study: Samples covering the acute and convalescent phases of COVID-19 were provided by collaborators in the United States, Italy and Spain. The material from the prospective study consisted of cDNA or gDNA derived from T cells, B-cell-depleted T cells, or PBMCs. Subjects who had been exposed to COVID-19, were actively infected with it, or had recovered from it provided the deeply sampled blood TCRbeta repertoires that made up the dataset. The repertoires were made available in a free public database intended to serve as a resource for research on the immune response to SARS-CoV-2. The samples were drawn from the first 160 participants of the ongoing ImmuneRACE study and from 1,254 subjects provided by 6 global collaborators. A de-identified subject ID, COVID-19 status, age in years and sex were almost always included in the sample metadata. HLA class I and class II types, where available, came from metadata supplied by the sample provider rather than from assay-based typing. Paper-wide results and their limitations: The quantity of clinical and demographic metadata differed by source and by participant and was supplied without curation.

Collaborating institutions collected whole blood in K2EDTA tubes following their own protocols. For TCRbeta analysis, collaborators shipped samples as frozen whole blood, isolated PBMCs, or DNA extracted from either of those sample types. V is pared back by 0 bases and J by 2 bases, with 12 bases lying between the germline termini. From the cysteine up to the phenylalanine, the CDR3 has a length of 15 residues. Only the CDR3 DNA is retained, 45 bases long and in frame from the first base. Reading the germline V gene gives CDR1 SGDLS and CDR2 YYNGEE. The V gene is TRBV9 and the J gene is TRBJ2-7, and the D gene may be TRBD2, 5 bases matching. Source material: peripheral blood. The TCR comes from a human donor with active COVID-19. The donor label of this sample is uncertain. The CDR3: CASSVGVDGTYEQYF. The sequenced DNA: TGTGCCAGCAGCGTAGGTGTGGACGGGACCTACGAGCAGTACTTC.